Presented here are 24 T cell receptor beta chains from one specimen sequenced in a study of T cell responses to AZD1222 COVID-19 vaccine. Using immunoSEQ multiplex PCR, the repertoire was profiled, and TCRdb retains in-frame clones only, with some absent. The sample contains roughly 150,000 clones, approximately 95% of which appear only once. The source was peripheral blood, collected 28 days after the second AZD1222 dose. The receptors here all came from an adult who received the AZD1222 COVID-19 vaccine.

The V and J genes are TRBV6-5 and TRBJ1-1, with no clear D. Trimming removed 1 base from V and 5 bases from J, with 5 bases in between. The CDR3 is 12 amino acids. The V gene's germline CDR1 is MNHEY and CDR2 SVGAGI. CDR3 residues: CASSYLGTEAFF. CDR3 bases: TGTGCCAGCAGTTACTTGGGAACTGAAGCTTTCTTT.

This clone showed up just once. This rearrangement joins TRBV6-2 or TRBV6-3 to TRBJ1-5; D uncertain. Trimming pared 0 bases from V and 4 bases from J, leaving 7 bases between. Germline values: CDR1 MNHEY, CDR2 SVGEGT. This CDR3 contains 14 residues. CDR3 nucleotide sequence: TGTGCCAGCAGTTACTCGATAAGGAATCAGCCCCAGCATTTT. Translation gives CASSYSIRNQPQHF.

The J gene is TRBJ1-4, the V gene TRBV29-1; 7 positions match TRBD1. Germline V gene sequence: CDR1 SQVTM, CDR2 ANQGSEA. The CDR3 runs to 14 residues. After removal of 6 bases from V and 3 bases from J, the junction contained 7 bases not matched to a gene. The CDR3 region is CSVALTGANEKLFF. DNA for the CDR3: TGCAGCGTCGCTTTAACAGGGGCTAATGAAAAACTGTTTTTT.

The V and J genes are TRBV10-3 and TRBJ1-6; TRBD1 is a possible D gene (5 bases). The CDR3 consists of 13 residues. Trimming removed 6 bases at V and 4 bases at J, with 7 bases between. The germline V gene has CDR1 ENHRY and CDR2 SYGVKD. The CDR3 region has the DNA TGTGCCATCAGGGGGGAATATAATTCACCCCTCCACTTT. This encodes CAIRGEYNSPLHF.

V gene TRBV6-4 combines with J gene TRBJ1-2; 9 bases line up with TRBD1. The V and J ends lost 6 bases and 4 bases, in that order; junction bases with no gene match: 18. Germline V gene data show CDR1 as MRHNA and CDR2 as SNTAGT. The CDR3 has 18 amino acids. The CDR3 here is CASREFTGTGLGPYGYTF. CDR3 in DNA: TGTGCCAGCAGGGAATTTACTGGGACAGGGCTGGGTCCCTATGGCTACACCTTC.

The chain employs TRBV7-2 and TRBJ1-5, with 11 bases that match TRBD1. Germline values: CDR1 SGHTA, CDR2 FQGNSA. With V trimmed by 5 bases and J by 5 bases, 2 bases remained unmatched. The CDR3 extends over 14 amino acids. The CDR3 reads CASSRDRGDQPQHF. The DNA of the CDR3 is TGTGCCAGCAGCAGGGACAGGGGGGATCAGCCCCAGCATTTT.

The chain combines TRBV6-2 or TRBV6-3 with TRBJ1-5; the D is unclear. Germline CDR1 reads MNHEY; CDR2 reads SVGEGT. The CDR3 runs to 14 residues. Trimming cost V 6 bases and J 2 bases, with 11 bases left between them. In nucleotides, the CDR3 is TGTGCCAGCAGCCTACTGCATGGCAATCAGCCCCAGCATTTT. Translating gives CASSLLHGNQPQHF.

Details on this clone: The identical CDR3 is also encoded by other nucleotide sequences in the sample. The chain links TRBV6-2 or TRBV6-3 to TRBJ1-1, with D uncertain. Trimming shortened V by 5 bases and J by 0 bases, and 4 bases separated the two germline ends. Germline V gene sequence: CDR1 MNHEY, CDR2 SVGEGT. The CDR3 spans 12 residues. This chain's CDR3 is CASSRLNTEAFF. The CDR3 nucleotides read TGTGCCAGCAGTCGGTTGAACACTGAAGCTTTCTTT.

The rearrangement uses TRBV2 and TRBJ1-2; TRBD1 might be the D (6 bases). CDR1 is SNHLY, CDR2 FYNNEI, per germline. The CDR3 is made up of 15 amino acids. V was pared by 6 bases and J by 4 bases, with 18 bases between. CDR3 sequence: CASSRSRTVLYGYTF. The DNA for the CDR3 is TGTGCCAGCAGCAGAAGCAGGACAGTCCTCTATGGCTACACCTTC.

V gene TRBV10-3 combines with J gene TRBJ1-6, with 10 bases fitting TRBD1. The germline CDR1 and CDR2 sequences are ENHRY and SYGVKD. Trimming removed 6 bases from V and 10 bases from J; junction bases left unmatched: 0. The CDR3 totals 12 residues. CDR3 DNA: TGTGCCATCAGGACAGGGGGCTCACCCCTCCACTTT. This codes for CAIRTGGSPLHF.

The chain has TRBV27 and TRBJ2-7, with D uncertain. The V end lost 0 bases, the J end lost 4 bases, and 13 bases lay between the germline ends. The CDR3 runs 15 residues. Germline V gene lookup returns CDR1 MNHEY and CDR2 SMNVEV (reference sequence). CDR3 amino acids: CASSLSIGSGYEQYF. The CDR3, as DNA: TGTGCCAGCAGTTTATCGATCGGCTCGGGTTACGAGCAGTACTTC.

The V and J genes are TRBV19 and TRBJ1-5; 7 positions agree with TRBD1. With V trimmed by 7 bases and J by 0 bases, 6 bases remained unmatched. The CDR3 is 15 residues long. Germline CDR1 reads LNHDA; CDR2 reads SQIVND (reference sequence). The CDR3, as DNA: TGTGCCAGTATCGGGACAGAATATAGCAATCAGCCCCAGCATTTT. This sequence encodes CASIGTEYSNQPQHF.

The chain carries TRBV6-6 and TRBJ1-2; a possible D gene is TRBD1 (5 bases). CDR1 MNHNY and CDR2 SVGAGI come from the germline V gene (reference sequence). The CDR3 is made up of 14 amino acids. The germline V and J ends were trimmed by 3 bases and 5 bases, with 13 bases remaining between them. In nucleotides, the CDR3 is TGTGCCAGCAGTTATTTGCGACAGCATTATGGCTACACCTTC. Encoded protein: CASSYLRQHYGYTF.

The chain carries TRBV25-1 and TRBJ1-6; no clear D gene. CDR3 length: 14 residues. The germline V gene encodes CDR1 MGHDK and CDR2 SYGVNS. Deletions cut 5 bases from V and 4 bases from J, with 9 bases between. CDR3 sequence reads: CASSSPPYNSPLHF. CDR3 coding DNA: TGTGCCAGCAGTTCCCCCCCGTATAATTCACCCCTCCACTTT.

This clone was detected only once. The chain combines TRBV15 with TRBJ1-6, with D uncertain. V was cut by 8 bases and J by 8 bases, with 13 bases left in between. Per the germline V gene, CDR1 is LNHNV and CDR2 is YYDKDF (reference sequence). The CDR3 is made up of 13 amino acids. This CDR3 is CATLGSWDSPLHF. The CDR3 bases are TGTGCCACCCTTGGGTCGTGGGATTCACCCCTCCACTTT.

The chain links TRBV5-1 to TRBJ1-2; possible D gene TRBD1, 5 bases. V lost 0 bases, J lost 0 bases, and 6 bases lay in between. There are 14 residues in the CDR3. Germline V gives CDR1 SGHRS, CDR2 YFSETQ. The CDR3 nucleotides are TGCGCCAGCAGCTTGGAGGGGCCTAACTATGGCTACACCTTC. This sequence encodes CASSLEGPNYGYTF.

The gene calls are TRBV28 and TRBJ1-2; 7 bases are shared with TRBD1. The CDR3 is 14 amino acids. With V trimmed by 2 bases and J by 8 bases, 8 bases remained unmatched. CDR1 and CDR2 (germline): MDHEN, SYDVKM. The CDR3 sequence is CASSLDRVWFGYTF. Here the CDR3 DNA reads TGTGCCAGCAGTTTAGACAGGGTGTGGTTCGGCTACACCTTC.

The CDR3 DNA reads as TGTGCCAGCAGCCCATTAGGGGTCGATGGCTACACCTTC. It encodes CASSPLGVDGYTF. This chain links TRBV12-3 or TRBV12-4 with TRBJ1-2; possible D gene TRBD1, 5 bases. V gave up 6 bases and J gave up 6 bases, with 14 bases separating them. This CDR3 region has 13 residues.

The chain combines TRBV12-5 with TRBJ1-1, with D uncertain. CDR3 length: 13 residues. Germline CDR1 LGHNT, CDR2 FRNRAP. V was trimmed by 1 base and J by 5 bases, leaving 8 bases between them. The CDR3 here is CASGLAGITEAFF. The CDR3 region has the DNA TGTGCTAGTGGTTTGGCAGGAATAACTGAAGCTTTCTTT.

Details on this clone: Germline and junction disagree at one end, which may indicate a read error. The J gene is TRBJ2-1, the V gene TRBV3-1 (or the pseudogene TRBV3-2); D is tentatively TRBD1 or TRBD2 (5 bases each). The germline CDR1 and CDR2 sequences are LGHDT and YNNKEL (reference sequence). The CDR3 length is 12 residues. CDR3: CASSQPGTKAIF. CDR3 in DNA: TGTGCCAGCAGCCAACCCGGGACGAAAGCGATCTTC.

CDR3 region: CASSLWRSEAFF. The CDR3 DNA reads TGTGCCAGCAGTTTGTGGAGATCTGAAGCTTTCTTT. The rearrangement joins TRBV12-3 or TRBV12-4 to TRBJ1-1, with D unresolved. V dropped 3 bases and J dropped 6 bases, with 8 bases sitting between them. The CDR3 consists of 12 residues.

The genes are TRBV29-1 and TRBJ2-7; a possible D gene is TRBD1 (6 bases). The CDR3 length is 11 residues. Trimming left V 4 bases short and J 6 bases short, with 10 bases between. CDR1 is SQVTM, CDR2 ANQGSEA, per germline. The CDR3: CSVGQASEQYF. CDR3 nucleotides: TGCAGCGTTGGACAGGCCTCCGAGCAGTACTTC.

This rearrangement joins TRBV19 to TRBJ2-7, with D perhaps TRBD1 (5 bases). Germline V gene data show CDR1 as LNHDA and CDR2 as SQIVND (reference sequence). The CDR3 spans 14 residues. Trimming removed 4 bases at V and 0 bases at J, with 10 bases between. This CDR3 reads CASSKRQLSYEQYF. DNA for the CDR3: TGTGCCAGTAGTAAAAGACAGCTCTCCTACGAGCAGTACTTC.

The CDR3 loop reads CASSLGSGGEETQYF. CDR3 bases: TGTGCCAGCAGCTTGGGCTCAGGGGGTGAAGAGACCCAGTACTTC. The rearrangement uses TRBV7-3 and TRBJ2-5; 7 nucleotides align to TRBD1. CDR1 and CDR2 from the germline V gene are SGHTA and FQGTGA. J lost 3 bases, V lost 3 bases, and 7 bases had no gene match. This CDR3 has 15 amino acids.